This T cell receptor beta chain was found in a study of shared clonotypes between healthy human individuals. V was shortened by 3 bases and J by 3 bases, with 15 bases between the two germline ends. Germline V lookup: CDR1 SGHNT, CDR2 YYREEE (reference sequence). This CDR3 spans 15 amino acids. This table comes from immunoSEQ multiplex PCR, and its TCRdb copy is limited to in-frame clones, with some not included. In the table there are about 2 million clones, 95% of which are singletons. The sequencing sample was made of naive CD4+ T cells sorted from blood. Stated subset: CD45RA+ positively selected. The genes are TRBV5-4 and TRBJ2-5; possible D gene TRBD2, 5 bases. The source is a man aged 18-30 years in good health. CDR3 in amino acids: CASSSKLGSEETQYF. CDR3 nucleotides: TGTGCCAGCAGCTCGAAACTAGGAAGTGAAGAGACCCAGTACTTC.